This T cell receptor (beta chain) stems from a study of cytomegalovirus exposure and HLA in healthy donors. Study outcomes and limitations: DRB1 showed the most TCR associations and HLA-C the fewest in a later analysis, as rates varied by HLA locus. Common viral pathogens seemed, in a later analysis, to connect with several of the most significant clusters.

A remark on this clone: Antigen specificity is unknown.

Germline V CDR1 and CDR2: SGHTA, FQGNSA. This CDR3 region has 14 residues. V lost 11 bases and J 8 bases, leaving 19 bases between the germline ends. Primers: 60 Vbeta forward and 13 Jbeta reverse. The assay was immunoSEQ multiplex PCR, and TCRdb's table has in-frame clones only and misses some. The table for this sample gives some 150,000 clones. What was sequenced was PBMCs. V usage is TRBV7-2 and J usage is TRBJ1-6, with unresolved D. The TCR originated in a woman under 30 in good health and CMV-seronegative. The CDR3 DNA sequence: TGTGCCTCCGGGGTGGCCTGGGGTGATTCACCCCTCCACTTT. Translating it yields CASGVAWGDSPLHF.